A single sample gave rise to the 28 T cell receptor beta chains below, sequenced in a study of response to subunit inactivated influenza vaccine (dated by TCRdb to 2017 to 2018). Library preparation used RT-PCR. Sequencing instrument: Illumina HiSeq 2500. The public reads were reprocessed in TCRdb via fastp at Q25 and MiXCR, keeping in-frame beta chains. Rows are combined by CDR3 protein, so each entry shows the most common genes and DNA. The sample yields roughly 170,000 distinct CDR3 sequences; approximately 8.7% were counted once. Together, the top ten hold about 11% of the sample. Sequencing was performed on non-naive T cells sorted from PBMCs, taken on the day of vaccination. What this sample's cell subset or site label stands for: memory T cell fraction. These receptors were obtained from a man over 45 who received an inactivated influenza vaccine. Donor details come from another sample of the same person, matched by shared clones.

With regard to this clonotype: A read error may produce the germline difference seen at one junction end. This chain links TRBV10-3 with TRBJ2-7; TRBD1 matches at 8 bases. The germline V gene has CDR1 ENHRY and CDR2 SYGVKD. The CDR3 has 14 amino acids. CDR3 coding DNA: TGTGCCATCAGGAGGACAGGGTCAGACTACAAGCAGTACTTC. This translates into CAIRRTGSDYKQYF.

A few counts support this clonotype. The chain is built from TRBV28 and TRBJ2-1; 10 bases align to TRBD1. The CDR3 runs 15 residues. The V gene end was trimmed by 2 bases and the J gene end by 5 bases; junction bases not matched to a gene: 3. Germline CDR1 is MDHEN and CDR2 is SYDVKM. The CDR3 sequence is CASSLGTGENNEQFF. DNA of the CDR3: TGTGCCAGCAGTTTAGGGACAGGGGAGAACAATGAGCAGTTCTTC.

The rearrangement joins TRBV6-1 to TRBJ2-7; the match to TRBD1 covers 7 bases. The CDR3 runs 14 residues. The ends lost 5 bases at V and 2 bases at J; junction bases unmatched: 6. CDR1 and CDR2 (germline): MNHNS, SASEGT. CDR3 protein: CASSPRGSPYEQYF. CDR3 in DNA: TGTGCCAGCAGTCCCAGGGGGTCTCCCTACGAGCAGTACTTC.

This clonotype was picked up many times. This chain uses TRBV7-8 with TRBJ2-3; 12 bases fit TRBD2. CDR3 length equals 17 residues. CDR1 and CDR2 (germline): SGHVS, FQNEAQ. V trimming: 5 bases; J trimming: 5 bases; junction bases outside the gene matches: 11. In DNA, the CDR3 is TGTGCCAGCAGCCCGCGACTAGCGGGAGACGTCGGAGATACGCAGTATTTT. As protein: CASSPRLAGDVGDTQYF.

The chain has TRBV5-1 and TRBJ2-1; D unresolved. Trimming took off 1 base at V and 4 bases at J, with 9 bases between the two ends. Germline-derived CDR1 and CDR2 are SGHRS and YFSETQ. The CDR3 extends over 14 amino acids. The CDR3 DNA reads TGCGCCAGCAGCTTGAACGTAGGGTACAATGAGCAGTTCTTC. Encoded protein: CASSLNVGYNEQFF.

J is TRBJ1-5 and V is TRBV6-4; D possibly corresponds to TRBD1 (6 bases). V was shortened by 3 bases and J by 4 bases, with 13 bases between the two germline ends. The germline V gene encodes CDR1 MRHNA and CDR2 SNTAGT. The CDR3 contains 15 residues. CDR3 sequence (DNA): TGTGCCAGCAGTGAAAATCCAGGGGATAATCAGCCCCAGCATTTT. Protein sequence: CASSENPGDNQPQHF.

This chain connects TRBV3-1 to TRBJ1-2, with TRBD1 matching over 8 bases. The CDR3 totals 18 residues. Germline V gene data show CDR1 as LGHDT and CDR2 as YNNKEL (reference sequence). After removal of 0 bases from V and 2 bases from J, the junction contained 11 bases not matched to a gene. The CDR3 DNA is TGTGCCAGCAGCCAAGATCACGGGGGACAGGTCTACAACTATGGCTACACCTTC. It specifies CASSQDHGGQVYNYGYTF.

This clonotype was counted between two and nine times. The V gene is TRBV24-1, the J gene TRBJ2-3; 13 bases line up with TRBD2. Germline V gene lookup returns CDR1 KGHDR and CDR2 SFDVKD. The CDR3 runs 17 residues. V shed 4 bases, J shed 3 bases, and the junction held 6 bases outside the gene matches. Written as DNA, the CDR3 is TGTGCCACCAGTGACACCCGGACTAGCGGGAGTACAGATACGCAGTATTTT. Translation: CATSDTRTSGSTDTQYF.

The V call is TRBV10-3, the J call TRBJ1-5; 7 nucleotides line up with TRBD1. The CDR3 spans 17 residues. Germline lookup yields CDR1 ENHRY and CDR2 SYGVKD. V lost 0 bases to trimming and J lost 6 bases; unmatched junction nucleotides: 11. CDR3 amino acids: CAISESNRGGGPQPQHF. The CDR3 region has the DNA TGTGCCATCAGTGAGTCCAATAGAGGAGGGGGCCCTCAGCCCCAGCATTTT.

This clonotype was picked up a small number of times. The V and J genes are TRBV28 and TRBJ2-7; unclear D gene. Germline-derived CDR1 and CDR2 are MDHEN and SYDVKM. V lost 6 bases to trimming and J lost 2 bases, with 14 bases between them. The CDR3 runs 14 residues. DNA for the CDR3: TGTGCCAGCAGCCTAGACCGGCGCCCCTACGAGCAGTACTTC. Translation gives CASSLDRRPYEQYF.

The chain employs TRBV25-1 and TRBJ2-3, with D hard to call. The CDR3 is 11 residues long. Germline CDR1 and CDR2: MGHDK and SYGVNS. V was shortened by 4 bases and J by 4 bases, with 3 bases between the two germline ends. In nucleotides, the CDR3 is TGTGCCAGCAGTGCCCCAGATACGCAGTATTTT. Its protein product is CASSAPDTQYF.

Many counts were recorded for this clonotype. The V and J genes are TRBV5-6 and TRBJ2-3, with a weak D call TRBD1 (5 bases). The CDR3 is made up of 14 amino acids. Trimming removed 3 bases at V and 6 bases at J, with 14 bases between. Germline CDR1 SGHDT, CDR2 YYEEEE. CDR3 DNA sequence: TGTGCCAGCAGCTCCGGACATACATTCGATACGCAGTATTTT. Translated: CASSSGHTFDTQYF.

V usage is TRBV27 and J usage is TRBJ2-5; D possibly uses TRBD1 or TRBD2 (6 bases each). The length of the CDR3 is 15 residues. Germline V CDR1 and CDR2: MNHEY, SMNVEV (reference sequence). V was pared by 4 bases and J by 5 bases, with 17 bases between. CDR3 amino acids: CASSSSLGGRETQYF. In nucleotides, the CDR3 is TGTGCCAGCAGTTCCTCACTAGGGGGGAGGGAGACCCAGTACTTC.

V and J are TRBV19 and TRBJ2-4; D is unclear. V was cut by 7 bases and J by 6 bases, with 19 bases left in between. This CDR3 contains 15 residues. Germline V gives CDR1 LNHDA, CDR2 SQIVND (reference sequence). The CDR3 nucleotides are TGTGCCAGTACCCGATCCCCGGACCGAAGAAACATTCAGTACTTC. Protein: CASTRSPDRRNIQYF.

In regard to this clonotype: A much larger clone sits a single nucleotide away, making a read error possible. This chain links TRBV2 with TRBJ2-3; TRBD2 matches at 10 bases. The CDR3 extends over 17 amino acids. V was pared by 7 bases and J by 0 bases, with 10 bases of the junction left unmatched. Looked up from germline, CDR1 is SNHLY and CDR2 is FYNNEI. CDR3 region: CASTPPSGGDSTDTQYF. CDR3 nucleotides: TGTGCCAGCACCCCTCCCAGCGGGGGGGATAGCACAGATACGCAGTATTTT.

This clonotype has at least ten counts. The chain employs TRBV12-3 or TRBV12-4 and TRBJ2-7; 10 bases map to TRBD1. Losses at the gene ends were 3 bases for V and 3 bases for J; bases not matched to a gene: 5. CDR3 length equals 15 residues. CDR3 coding DNA: TGTGCCAGCAGTTTCGGGACAGGGGACCTCTACGAGCAGTACTTC. It is translated as CASSFGTGDLYEQYF.

This clonotype was seen only a few times. The CDR3 DNA reads as TGTGCCTGCGAGGGGGGGGGCACCAAGAAGCAGTACTTC. It specifies CACEGGGTKKQYF. V usage is TRBV6-1 and J usage is TRBJ2-7; TRBD2 is a possible D gene (7 bases). CDR1 is MNHNS and CDR2 is SASEGT in the germline V gene. V gave up 11 bases and J gave up 8 bases, with 22 bases separating them. The CDR3 has 13 residues.

The chain carries TRBV28 and TRBJ2-3, with 8 bases aligning to TRBD2. CDR1 and CDR2 from the germline V gene are MDHEN and SYDVKM. The V gene end was trimmed by 6 bases and the J gene end by 2 bases; junction bases not matched to a gene: 4. The CDR3 spans 14 residues. The CDR3 bases are TGTGCCAGCAGAGGCGGGGGGACCACAGATACGCAGTATTTT. It codes for CASRGGGTTDTQYF. The full variable domain, its missing parts supplied by reference TRBV28 and TRBJ2-3, is DVKVTQSSRYLVKRTGEKVFLECVQDMDHENMFWYRQDPGLGLRLIYFSYDVKMKEKGDIPEGYSVSREKKERFSLILESASTNQTSMYLCASRGGGTTDTQYFGPGTRLTVL.

The genes are TRBV27 and TRBJ1-2; 7 positions match TRBD1. Germline-derived CDR1 and CDR2 are MNHEY and SMNVEV (reference sequence). Trimming took 2 bases from V and 4 from J; bases not matched to a gene: 7. The CDR3 has 15 residues. CDR3 sequence: CASSLVQGHPYGYTF. Here the CDR3 DNA reads TGTGCCAGCAGTTTAGTACAGGGGCATCCCTATGGCTACACCTTC.

The V gene is TRBV5-1, the J gene TRBJ2-1, with 8 bases fitting TRBD2. This CDR3 has 16 residues. Germline values: CDR1 SGHRS, CDR2 YFSETQ. The V segment lost 1 base and the J segment 8 bases; nucleotides outside the gene matches: 11. CDR3 region: CASSLRLARGRDEQFF. The CDR3 bases are TGCGCCAGCAGCTTGCGACTAGCGAGGGGGAGAGATGAGCAGTTCTTC.

V and J are TRBV5-7 and TRBJ2-1; tentatively, D is TRBD2 (6 bases). TRBV5-7 is designated an ORF whose function remains uncertain. The V and J ends lost 0 bases and 0 bases respectively, with 13 bases between them. The CDR3 loop spans 17 amino acids. In DNA, the CDR3 is TGTGCCAGCAGCTTGGTGGTTAGCGGTAACTCCTACAATGAGCAGTTCTTC. This encodes CASSLVVSGNSYNEQFF.

The chain is built from TRBV3-1 and TRBJ2-2; 7 nucleotides match TRBD2. Germline trimming cut 4 bases from V and 6 bases from J; bases unmatched to any gene: 2. Per the germline V gene, CDR1 is LGHDT and CDR2 is YNNKEL (reference sequence). This CDR3 is built from 13 residues. DNA for the CDR3: TGTGCCAGCAGCCCCGGACTAGCCGGGGAGCTGTTTTTT. Amino acids: CASSPGLAGELFF.

This clonotype was seen a few times. CDR3 DNA sequence: TGCAGCGTTGGTCAAGGGGCATATGAGCAGTTCTTC. Translated: CSVGQGAYEQFF. The J gene is TRBJ2-1, the V gene TRBV29-1; D possibly corresponds to TRBD1 (5 bases). This CDR3 is 12 amino acids long. V was pared by 4 bases and J by 8 bases, with 12 bases between. The V gene's germline CDR1 is SQVTM and CDR2 ANQGSEA.

This clonotype was picked up many times. The rearrangement uses TRBV14 and TRBJ2-1; 9 bases agree with TRBD2. The CDR3 is 15 residues long. CDR1 is SGHDN and CDR2 is FVKESK in the germline V gene. J gave up 2 bases and V 5 bases, and 4 bases lay outside the gene matches. CDR3 sequence: CASSTWTSAYNEQFF. DNA of the CDR3: TGTGCCAGCAGCACCTGGACTAGCGCCTACAATGAGCAGTTCTTC.

The rearrangement joins TRBV28 to TRBJ1-5, with no clear D. This CDR3 has 15 residues. V lost 6 bases, J lost 1 base, and 13 bases lay in between. In germline, CDR1 is MDHEN, CDR2 SYDVKM. The CDR3 DNA is TGTGCCAGCAGGCTTCAGACACTCAGCAATCAGCCCCAGCATTTT. Protein product: CASRLQTLSNQPQHF. Drawing the rest from reference TRBV28 and TRBJ1-5, the complete variable domain is DVKVTQSSRYLVKRTGEKVFLECVQDMDHENMFWYRQDPGLGLRLIYFSYDVKMKEKGDIPEGYSVSREKKERFSLILESASTNQTSMYLCASRLQTLSNQPQHFGDGTRLSIL.

This clonotype was seen more than once but under ten times. The chain couples TRBV20-1 to TRBJ2-5; D possibly corresponds to TRBD1 (5 bases). The germline CDR1 and CDR2 sequences are DFQATT and SNEGSKA (reference sequence). V was pared by 0 bases and J by 3 bases, with 8 bases between. This CDR3 is built from 13 residues. CDR3 bases: TGCAGTGCTAGAGAAGACAGAGAAGAGACCCAGTACTTC. It encodes CSAREDREETQYF.

This clonotype was counted many times. The chain joins TRBV20-1 to TRBJ1-3; no clear D. Trimming took 2 bases from V and 1 from J, leaving 3 bases between them. CDR1 and CDR2 from the germline V gene are DFQATT and SNEGSKA (reference sequence). The CDR3 is 12 amino acids. The CDR3 DNA reads TGCAGTGCTAGAAATTCTGGAAACACCATATATTTT. Translated: CSARNSGNTIYF.

This rearrangement joins TRBV9 to TRBJ2-3; 10 positions match TRBD2. The junction had 5 bases not matched to a gene; V was cut back by 0 bases and J by 4 bases. The CDR3 has 16 amino acids. Germline V gene sequence: CDR1 SGDLS, CDR2 YYNGEE. The CDR3, as DNA: TGTGCCAGCAGCGTAGTAGGTAGCGGGAGGTCAGATACGCAGTATTTT. Its translation is CASSVVGSGRSDTQYF.